The subject of this entry is one T cell receptor beta chain. What this receptor recognizes is not known. No quality values exist for individual bases; no much larger clone is one base distant. This sample is part of a study of blood T cell repertoires in COVID-19 (TCRdb year 2020). Describing the broader study: The collaborator samples originated in the United States, Italy and Spain and spanned the acute and convalescent phases of COVID-19. The prospective study material was composed of cDNA or gDNA derived from T cells, B-cell-depleted T cells, or PBMCs. The dataset comprised deeply sampled blood TCRbeta repertoires from subjects exposed to, actively infected with, or recovered from COVID-19. The repertoires were made available in a free public database intended to serve as a resource for research on the immune response to SARS-CoV-2. The samples were drawn from the first 160 participants of the ongoing ImmuneRACE study and from roughly 1,300 subjects provided by 6 global collaborators. A de-identified subject ID, COVID-19 status, age in years and sex were almost always included in the sample metadata. Where HLA class I and class II types were available, the types were taken from metadata supplied by the sample provider, not from assay-based typing.

Here is what the overall study found, with its caveats: How much clinical and demographic metadata was included differed by source and by participant, and the metadata was provided uncurated.

Whole blood was collected in K2EDTA tubes by collaborating institutions according to the institutions' own protocols. For TCRbeta analysis, collaborator samples were shipped as frozen whole blood, as isolated PBMCs, or as DNA extracted from either sample type. From the germline V gene, CDR1 is MGHRA and CDR2 is YSYEKL. Trimming removed 7 bases from V and 3 bases from J; the gene matches leave 10 bases unexplained. CDR3 length: 15 amino acids, cysteine to phenylalanine. Kept here is only the CDR3 DNA, which spans 45 bases and is read in frame from base 1. TCRbeta CDR3 regions were amplified from genomic DNA by means of the immunoSEQ Assay, a bias-controlled multiplex PCR. In the source study's methods: The number of nucleated cells in each sample was estimated from the amplification of reference gene primers within the assay. To quantify the absolute abundance of each unique TCRbeta CDR3 rearrangement, sequence reads were collapsed and filtered. Productive Simpson clonality was computed per sample as the square root of Simpson's diversity index over productive rearrangements. This is the immuneACCESS table as TCRdb keeps it, with only in-frame sequences that have V and J called. A part of the clones is gone; compared with another copy, unresolved V genes explain less than half, and the rest is unexplained. V and J calls and clone size are given by that table; D and trimming were obtained from the DNA. The sample table contains about 360,000 clones; only one count was recorded for 80% to 90% of them. The ten largest account for about 3% of the sample.

The sample comprised peripheral blood. This receptor was identified in a man aged 25 to 40 with active or convalescent COVID-19. Recombination linked TRBV4-1 to TRBJ2-7; TRBD2 aligns with 9 central bases. For the CDR3, the sequence is CASTQGLAGYYEQYF. The DNA reads TGCGCCAGCACCCAGGGACTAGCAGGTTACTACGAGCAGTACTTC.